The rows below give T cell receptor beta chains drawn from one sample of a study of cytomegalovirus exposure and HLA in healthy donors. Profiling relied on immunoSEQ multiplex PCR, and the TCRdb table lists in-frame clones only, not all of them. The profile shows 120,000 or so clones, roughly 77% of them singletons. Sequencing input: PBMCs. The receptors here all came from a man over 45 in good health and CMV-seropositive. CDR3s include the opening cysteine and the closing phenylalanine or tryptophan. The D gene is left open where the match is weak. Some rows mark clone size as missing; the rest say once, few, many or name a class of expanded clone.

>-|-|TRBJ2-5|TRBV28
CASSLGPGLQYF
TGTGCCAGCAGTTTGGGACCGGGACTCCAGTACTTC
>TRBD2|-|TRBJ2-7|TRBV6-6
CASRPGLAGGHEQYF
TGTGCCAGCAGGCCAGGACTAGCGGGAGGACACGAGCAGTACTTC
>TRBD1|-|TRBJ1-4|TRBV25-1
CASRQGANEKLFF
TGTGCCAGTCGACAGGGCGCCAATGAAAAACTGTTTTTT
>-|-|TRBJ1-1|TRBV5-1
CASSLGWGGGEGTEAFF
TGCGCCAGCAGCTTGGGGTGGGGCGGGGGCGAAGGCACTGAAGCTTTCTTT
>-|-|TRBJ1-2|TRBV6-5
CASRPGQNYGYTF
TGTGCCAGCAGGCCCGGACAGAACTATGGCTACACCTTC
>-|few|TRBJ1-1|TRBV6-1
CASTRREPLGTEAFF
TGTGCCAGCACAAGGCGGGAGCCCTTGGGGACTGAAGCTTTCTTT
>TRBD1|-|TRBJ2-3|TRBV5-1
CASSGTGSTDTQYF
TGCGCCAGCAGCGGGACAGGGAGCACAGATACGCAGTATTTT
>-|-|TRBJ1-2|TRBV4-1
CASSQWGRGGSGYTF
TGCGCCAGCAGCCAATGGGGGCGAGGCGGCTCTGGCTACACCTTC
>-|once|TRBJ1-2|TRBV28
CASSQGISDGYTF
TGTGCCAGCAGCCAGGGTATTTCAGATGGCTACACCTTC
>TRBD2|-|TRBJ2-7|TRBV25-1
CASSKLAGSTYEQYF
TGTGCCAGCAGCAAACTAGCGGGGTCAACCTACGAGCAGTACTTC
>-|few|TRBJ2-5|TRBV5-6
CASSYVTREETQYF
TGTGCCAGCAGCTACGTCACGAGAGAAGAGACCCAGTACTTC
>TRBD1|-|TRBJ1-2|TRBV6-5
CASSYSRQGASGYTF
TGTGCCAGCAGTTACTCGAGACAGGGGGCGAGTGGCTACACCTTC
>-|-|TRBJ2-7|TRBV7-9
CASSLQVRSYEQYF
TGTGCCAGCAGCTTACAGGTTCGCTCCTACGAGCAGTACTTC
>TRBD1|-|TRBJ1-5|TRBV7-9
CASSLGQGANQPQHF
TGTGCCAGCAGCTTGGGACAGGGTGCCAATCAGCCCCAGCATTTT
>TRBD1|many|TRBJ1-4|TRBV4-1
CASSGTGRSEKLFF
TGCGCCAGCAGCGGGACAGGCAGGAGTGAAAAACTGTTTTTT
>-|-|TRBJ2-7|TRBV7-2
CASSSPVAGSREQYF
TGTGCCAGCAGCTCCCCGGTGGCGGGGAGTCGCGAGCAGTACTTC
>TRBD2|-|TRBJ2-7|TRBV6-1
CASSALAGSYEQYF
TGTGCCAGCAGTGCGCTAGCGGGTTCCTACGAGCAGTACTTC
>-|-|TRBJ1-1|TRBV6-1
CASSERRAEVTEAFF
TGTGCCAGCAGTGAACGGCGGGCGGAGGTGACTGAAGCTTTCTTT
>TRBD1|-|TRBJ1-6|TRBV27
CASSSPTGGNSPLHF
TGTGCCAGCAGTTCTCCCACAGGGGGTAATTCACCCCTCCACTTT
>-|-|TRBJ1-3|TRBV30
CAWSASSGNTIYF
TGTGCCTGGAGTGCTAGCTCTGGAAACACCATATATTTT
>-|few|TRBJ1-1|TRBV7-9
CASSLGQMNTEAFF
TGTGCCAGCAGCCTCGGACAGATGAACACTGAAGCTTTCTTT
>TRBD2|-|TRBJ2-1|TRBV28
CASTVPPQAGGYNEQFF
TGTGCCAGCACCGTCCCTCCCCAAGCGGGAGGGTACAATGAGCAGTTCTTC
>TRBD1|-|TRBJ2-5|TRBV7-9
CASSLDSTGRKTQYF
TGTGCCAGCAGCTTAGATTCGACAGGGAGAAAGACCCAGTACTTC
>-|-|TRBJ2-7|TRBV5-1
CASSLAGTYEQYF
TGCGCCAGCAGCTTGGCAGGAACCTACGAGCAGTACTTC
>-|-|TRBJ1-5|TRBV28
CASTRGNSNQPQHF
TGTGCCAGCACCCGGGGGAATAGCAATCAGCCCCAGCATTTT
>-|-|TRBJ2-7|TRBV6-5
CASRTDRLTYEQYF
TGTGCCAGCAGAACAGACAGGCTTACCTACGAGCAGTACTTC
>-|once|TRBJ2-3|TRBV5-1
CASSEGGPAQQYF
TGCGCCAGCAGCGAGGGTGGGCCTGCCCAGCAGTATTTT
>-|many|TRBJ1-1|TRBV6-1
CASSEFGPGQINTEAFF
TGTGCCAGCAGTGAATTTGGGCCCGGACAGATAAACACTGAAGCTTTCTTT
>-|-|TRBJ1-2|TRBV27
CASSYWEGRLFSGYTF
TGTGCCAGCAGTTACTGGGAAGGGAGATTATTTAGCGGCTACACCTTC